This T cell receptor (beta chain) was recovered during a study of Graves' ophthalmopathy and Graves' hyperthyroidism. Whole-study results and caveats: Detection in blood was also observed for most expanded thyroid clonotypes above 0.001 frequency.

The CDR3 covers 14 residues. Germline lookup yields CDR1 SGHTA and CDR2 FQGNSA. V was cut by 3 bases and J by 4 bases, with 13 bases left in between. Using RNA transcripts, the TCR beta CDR3 regions were amplified. HTBI primers were used in a first-round RT-PCR, which preceded a second-round multiplex PCR. MiXCR, run by TCRdb on the multiplex PCR reads, gives a single entry per CDR3 protein. The repertoire holds about 1.2 million distinct CDR3 sequences, 35% to 40% seen once, with over 8.5% in the top ten. Excluded were patients with other autoimmune diseases, uncontrolled infections, pregnancy or lactation. There are many counts of this clonotype. Its antigen is unidentified.

Input material: peripheral blood or thyroid tissue (not recorded which). This rearrangement joins TRBV7-2 to TRBJ2-7; tentative D call: TRBD1 (7 bases). The clonotype comes from an adult man with Graves' hyperthyroidism. The CDR3 reads CASSFSQGTYEQYF. In DNA, the CDR3 is TGTGCCAGCAGCTTCTCACAGGGGACTTACGAGCAGTACTTC. Full variable domain (missing parts from reference TRBV7-2 and TRBJ2-7): GAGVSQSPSNKVTEKGKDVELRCDPISGHTALYWYRQSLGQGLEFLIYFQGNSAPDKSGLPSDRFSAERTGGSVSTLTIQRTQQEDSAVYLCASSFSQGTYEQYFGPGTRLTVT.